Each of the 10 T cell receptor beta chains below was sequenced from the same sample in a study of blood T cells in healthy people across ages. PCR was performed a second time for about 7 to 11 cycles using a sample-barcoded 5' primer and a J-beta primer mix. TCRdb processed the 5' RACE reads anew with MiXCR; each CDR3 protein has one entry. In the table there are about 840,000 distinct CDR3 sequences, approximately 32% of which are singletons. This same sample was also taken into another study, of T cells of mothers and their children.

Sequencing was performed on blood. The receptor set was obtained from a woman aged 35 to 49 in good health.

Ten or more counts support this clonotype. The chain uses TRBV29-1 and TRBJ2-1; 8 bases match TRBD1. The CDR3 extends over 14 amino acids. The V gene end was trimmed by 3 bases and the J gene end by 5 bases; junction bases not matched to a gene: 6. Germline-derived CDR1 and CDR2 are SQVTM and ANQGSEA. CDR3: CSVDWGQVHNEQFF. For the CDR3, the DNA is TGCAGCGTTGATTGGGGACAGGTGCACAATGAGCAGTTCTTC.

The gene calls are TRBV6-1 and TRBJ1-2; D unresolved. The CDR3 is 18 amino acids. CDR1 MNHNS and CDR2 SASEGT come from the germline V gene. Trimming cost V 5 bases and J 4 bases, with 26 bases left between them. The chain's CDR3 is CASSTEWEGGITSYGYTF. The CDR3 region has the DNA TGTGCCAGCAGTACGGAATGGGAGGGAGGGATCACTAGCTATGGCTACACCTTC.

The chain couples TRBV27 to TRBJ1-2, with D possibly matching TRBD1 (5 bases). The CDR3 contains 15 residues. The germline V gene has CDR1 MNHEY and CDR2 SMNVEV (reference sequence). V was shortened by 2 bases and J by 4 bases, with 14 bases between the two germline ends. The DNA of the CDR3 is TGTGCCAGCAGTTTACCGGGGGTCAGGGTCTATGGCTACACCTTC. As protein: CASSLPGVRVYGYTF.

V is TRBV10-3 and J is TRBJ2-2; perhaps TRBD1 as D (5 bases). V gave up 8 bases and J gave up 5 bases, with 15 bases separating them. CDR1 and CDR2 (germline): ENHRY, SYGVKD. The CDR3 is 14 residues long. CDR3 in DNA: TGTGCCATCGGAAGGGGCAGTCCAACCGGGGAGCTGTTTTTT. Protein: CAIGRGSPTGELFF.

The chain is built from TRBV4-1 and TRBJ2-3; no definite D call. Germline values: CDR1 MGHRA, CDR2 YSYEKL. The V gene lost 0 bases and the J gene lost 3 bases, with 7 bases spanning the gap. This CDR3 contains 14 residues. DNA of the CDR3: TGCGCCAGCAGCCAAGATTCTTGGACAGATACGCAGTATTTT. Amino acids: CASSQDSWTDTQYF.

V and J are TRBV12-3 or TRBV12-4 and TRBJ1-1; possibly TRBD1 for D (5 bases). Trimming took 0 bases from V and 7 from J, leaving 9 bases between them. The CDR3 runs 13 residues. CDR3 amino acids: CASSLADRGEAFF. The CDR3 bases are TGTGCCAGCAGTTTAGCTGACAGAGGTGAAGCTTTCTTT.

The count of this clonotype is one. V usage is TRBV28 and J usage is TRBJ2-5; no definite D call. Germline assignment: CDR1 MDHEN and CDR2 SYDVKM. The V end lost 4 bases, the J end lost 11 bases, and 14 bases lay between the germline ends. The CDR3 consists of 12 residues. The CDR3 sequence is CASSSRPNEQYF. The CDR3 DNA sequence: TGTGCCAGCAGTTCCCGTCCCAATGAGCAGTACTTC.

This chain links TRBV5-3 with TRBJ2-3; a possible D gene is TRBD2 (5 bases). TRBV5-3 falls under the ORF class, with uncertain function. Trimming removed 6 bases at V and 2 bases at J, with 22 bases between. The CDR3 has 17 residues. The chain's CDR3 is CARMPPDAGENTDTQYF. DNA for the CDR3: TGTGCCAGAATGCCACCCGATGCCGGGGAAAACACAGATACGCAGTATTTT.

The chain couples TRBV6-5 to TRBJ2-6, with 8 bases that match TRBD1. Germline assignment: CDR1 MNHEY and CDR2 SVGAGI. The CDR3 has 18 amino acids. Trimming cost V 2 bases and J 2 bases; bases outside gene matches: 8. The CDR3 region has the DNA TGTGCCAGCAGTTACCGGGACAGGACTCTACCTGGGGCCAACGTCCTGACTTTC. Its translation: CASSYRDRTLPGANVLTF.

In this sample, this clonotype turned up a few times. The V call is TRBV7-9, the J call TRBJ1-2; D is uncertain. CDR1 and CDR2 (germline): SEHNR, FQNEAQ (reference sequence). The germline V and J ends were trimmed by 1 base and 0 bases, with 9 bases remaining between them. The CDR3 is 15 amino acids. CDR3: CASSLVGLTNYGYTF. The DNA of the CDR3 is TGTGCCAGCAGCTTAGTGGGGTTGACTAACTATGGCTACACCTTC.